The 16 T cell receptor beta chains in this list originate from one sample, sequenced in a study of blood T cells in healthy people across ages. With a J-beta primer mix and a sample-barcoded 5' primer, a second PCR ran roughly 6 to 12 cycles. TCRdb reprocessed the 5' RACE reads with MiXCR, giving one entry per CDR3 protein. The repertoire has roughly 560,000 distinct CDR3 sequences, under 30% of them found once; the top ten carry less than 9%. These data were also reused for a study on T cells of mothers and their children.

The sequenced sample consisted of blood. These TCRs come from a boy between 10 and 17 years old in good health.

The chain uses TRBV5-1 and TRBJ1-2, with D possibly being TRBD1 (6 bases). The CDR3 length is 14 residues. Trimming left V 4 bases short and J 3 bases short, with 13 bases between. Germline CDR1 SGHRS, CDR2 YFSETQ. Written as DNA, the CDR3 is TGCGCCAGCAGCCCCTATGGGGGCGACTATGGCTACACCTTC. Residues: CASSPYGGDYGYTF.

This clonotype has a handful of counts. This may arise from a read error, as a much more abundant clone is one base away. This chain uses TRBV6-2 or TRBV6-3 with TRBJ2-5; 12 bases are a match to TRBD2. CDR1 is MNHEY, CDR2 SVGEGT, per germline. This CDR3 spans 15 amino acids. This CDR3 is CACSYTSGGQETQYF. The DNA for the CDR3 is TGTGCCTGCAGTTACACTAGCGGGGGGCAAGAGACCCAGTACTTC.

The chain uses TRBV20-1 and TRBJ2-5; perhaps TRBD2 as D (5 bases). This CDR3 has 17 residues. V lost 0 bases and J 2 bases, leaving 19 bases between the germline ends. Germline assignment: CDR1 DFQATT and CDR2 SNEGSKA (reference sequence). The CDR3 region is CSARETGSWRSQETQYF. The CDR3 DNA is TGCAGTGCTAGAGAAACTGGGAGCTGGAGGAGTCAAGAGACCCAGTACTTC.

The table lists this clonotype with a few counts. The genes are TRBV7-3 and TRBJ2-2, with D perhaps matching TRBD1 (5 bases). Per germline, CDR1 SGHTA and CDR2 FQGTGA. The CDR3 is made up of 16 amino acids. The V gene lost 4 bases and the J gene lost 1 base, with 13 bases spanning the gap. The CDR3 DNA follows: TGTGCCAGCAGCTCTAGACAGACCATGAACACCGGGGAGCTGTTTTTT. This codes for CASSSRQTMNTGELFF.

The chain couples TRBV11-2 to TRBJ2-3; D ambiguous. Germline values: CDR1 SGHAT, CDR2 FQNNGV. V was clipped by 2 bases and J by 1 base, with 10 bases between them. This CDR3 contains 15 residues. CDR3 sequence: CASSLTTLGTDTQYF. CDR3 DNA sequence: TGTGCCAGCAGCTTAACTACCTTGGGCACAGATACGCAGTATTTT.

The chain has TRBV10-3 and TRBJ1-4, with 8 bases fitting TRBD1. The germline V gene encodes CDR1 ENHRY and CDR2 SYGVKD. J gave up 8 bases and V 3 bases, and 5 bases lay outside the gene matches. The CDR3 length is 14 residues. CDR3 coding DNA: TGTGCCATCAGTGATCTTGGACAGGGAGAAAAACTGTTTTTT. This encodes CAISDLGQGEKLFF.

The V and J genes are TRBV28 and TRBJ1-2; D gene unclear. Trimming took 1 base from V and 5 from J, leaving 8 bases between them. Per germline, CDR1 MDHEN and CDR2 SYDVKM. CDR3 length: 13 residues. CDR3 protein: CASSLSLPYGYTF. As DNA, the CDR3 is TGTGCCAGCAGTTTATCGTTGCCTTATGGCTACACCTTC.

At least ten counts were recorded for this clonotype. At one boundary the junction diverges from the germline segment, which might be a read error. The chain is built from TRBV20-1 and TRBJ2-3; D remains ambiguous. Germline V gene sequence: CDR1 DFQATT, CDR2 SNEGSKA (reference sequence). The CDR3 sequence is 10 residues long. The CDR3 DNA is TGCAGTTCTAGCACAGATACGCAGTATTTT. Amino acid sequence: CSSSTDTQYF.

The chain has TRBV28 and TRBJ2-2; no reliable D call. This CDR3 has 13 amino acids. Trimming removed 10 bases from V and 5 bases from J, with 14 bases in between. Germline CDR1 is MDHEN and CDR2 is SYDVKM. The CDR3 loop reads CATGWAGTGELFF. CDR3 bases: TGTGCCACGGGTTGGGCCGGAACCGGGGAGCTGTTTTTT.

This clonotype was recorded at least ten times. This sequence joins TRBV28 and TRBJ2-7; unclear D gene. CDR1 and CDR2 (germline): MDHEN, SYDVKM. The CDR3 sequence is 14 residues long. The V end lost 7 bases, the J end lost 1 base, and 14 bases lay between the germline ends. DNA of the CDR3: TGTGCCAGCACGCCGTGGAAGACTTCCTACGAGCAGTACTTC. Residues: CASTPWKTSYEQYF. Looking up the rest from reference TRBV28 and TRBJ2-7 gives the full variable domain: DVKVTQSSRYLVKRTGEKVFLECVQDMDHENMFWYRQDPGLGLRLIYFSYDVKMKEKGDIPEGYSVSREKKERFSLILESASTNQTSMYLCASTPWKTSYEQYFGPGTRLTVT.

This clonotype was seen more than once but under ten times. The chain recombines TRBV5-1 with TRBJ2-5, with 10 positions matching TRBD2. The DNA end favors TRBJ2-1, so the J call may be wrong. From germline, CDR1 is SGHRS and CDR2 YFSETQ. This CDR3 comprises 15 residues. CDR3 sequence: CASSYGLAGANEQFF. DNA for the CDR3: TGCGCCAGCAGCTACGGGCTAGCGGGAGCCAATGAGCAGTTCTTC.

This chain uses TRBV20-1 with TRBJ2-3; 13 nucleotides align to TRBD2. The V segment lost 6 bases and the J segment 5 bases; nucleotides outside the gene matches: 8. Germline V gene data show CDR1 as DFQATT and CDR2 as SNEGSKA (reference sequence). The CDR3 covers 15 residues. The CDR3 loop is CSAKGLAGFGDTQYF. The CDR3 region has the DNA TGCAGTGCCAAGGGACTAGCGGGGTTCGGAGATACGCAGTATTTT.

This clonotype was observed a few times. The genes are TRBV5-1 and TRBJ2-7; the match to TRBD1 covers 7 bases. The germline V gene has CDR1 SGHRS and CDR2 YFSETQ. Trimming at V came to 5 bases and at J to 6 bases, leaving 5 bases not matched to a gene. CDR3 size: 12 residues. In DNA, the CDR3 is TGCGCCAGCAGTGGGGCAGGGGGCGAGCAGTACTTC. Translated: CASSGAGGEQYF.

This sequence joins TRBV5-1 and TRBJ1-1; D gene uncertain. The germline V gene has CDR1 SGHRS and CDR2 YFSETQ. This CDR3 is 14 amino acids long. The V end lost 2 bases, the J end lost 1 base, and 9 bases lay between the germline ends. CDR3 region: CASSFLGENTEAFF. CDR3 sequence (DNA): TGCGCCAGCAGCTTCCTGGGCGAGAACACTGAAGCTTTCTTT.

The rearrangement uses TRBV12-3 or TRBV12-4 and TRBJ1-6; D is unclear. This CDR3 spans 14 amino acids. Trimming shortened V by 2 bases and J by 6 bases, and 8 bases separated the two germline ends. The CDR3 bases are TGTGCCAGCAGTTTACTCCAGAGTAATTCACCCCTCCACTTT. It yields the protein CASSLLQSNSPLHF.

The chain couples TRBV2 to TRBJ1-5; a weak D match, TRBD1 (6 bases). Germline V lookup: CDR1 SNHLY, CDR2 FYNNEI. The CDR3 runs 16 residues. Trimming removed 6 bases from V and 3 bases from J, with 18 bases in between. The CDR3 sequence: CASSRDTGGVNQPQHF. In DNA form, the CDR3 reads TGTGCCAGCAGCCGGGACACAGGAGGGGTCAATCAGCCCCAGCATTTT.